The T cell receptor beta chain described here comes from a study of blood T cell repertoires in COVID-19. The CDR3 has 15 amino acids. Trimming shortened V by 6 bases and J by 6 bases, and 18 bases separated the two germline ends. Germline loops: CDR1 MNHEY, CDR2 SVGAGI. Per the study methods: Reference gene primer amplification gave nucleated cell count estimates. Produced via immunoSEQ multiplex PCR; TCRdb's table is partial and in-frame only. V and J calls and clone size come straight from that table; D and trimming were deduced from the DNA. In the table there are roughly 300,000 clones, under 90% of which are singletons. Participants, 18 to 89 years old, spanned around 26 US areas. Two negative PCRs, clearance, or symptom resolution were required of recovered Cohort 3 donors.

Sequences were obtained from PBMCs or T cells enriched from blood (not recorded which). V is TRBV6-5 and J is TRBJ2-1, with D possibly being TRBD2 (6 bases). This sequence originates from a woman aged 18 to 35 who had recovered from COVID-19. The chain's CDR3 is CASRSIGGIGNEQFF. The CDR3 bases are TGTGCCAGCAGAAGCATTGGAGGGATAGGCAATGAGCAGTTCTTC.